The present T cell receptor beta chain was sequenced within a study of T-cell memory formation after mild COVID-19. Whole-study context: TCR clusters were largely donor specific.

TCR alpha and TCR beta cDNA libraries with sample barcodes and UMIs came from 5'RACE using constant-segment primers. TCRdb passed the 5' RACE reads through MiXCR, listing each CDR3 protein once. The sample shows about 150,000 distinct CDR3 sequences, approximately 15% of them seen only once. This clonotype was seen a few times. The CDR3 totals 16 residues. The V end lost 4 bases, the J end lost 4 bases, and 16 bases lay between the germline ends. Germline loops: CDR1 SGHAT, CDR2 FQNNGV. The receptor was derived from an adult woman who had mild COVID-19 (a few samples of this study predate the infection). Cell type and time point are not known. This sequence joins TRBV11-2 and TRBJ2-2; D is perhaps TRBD2 (5 bases). What was sequenced was PBMCs or a T cell subset sorted from them (not recorded which). The CDR3 sequence: CASSSSPGSSTGELFF. As DNA, the CDR3 is TGTGCCAGCAGCTCTTCCCCGGGGTCGAGCACCGGGGAGCTGTTTTTT.